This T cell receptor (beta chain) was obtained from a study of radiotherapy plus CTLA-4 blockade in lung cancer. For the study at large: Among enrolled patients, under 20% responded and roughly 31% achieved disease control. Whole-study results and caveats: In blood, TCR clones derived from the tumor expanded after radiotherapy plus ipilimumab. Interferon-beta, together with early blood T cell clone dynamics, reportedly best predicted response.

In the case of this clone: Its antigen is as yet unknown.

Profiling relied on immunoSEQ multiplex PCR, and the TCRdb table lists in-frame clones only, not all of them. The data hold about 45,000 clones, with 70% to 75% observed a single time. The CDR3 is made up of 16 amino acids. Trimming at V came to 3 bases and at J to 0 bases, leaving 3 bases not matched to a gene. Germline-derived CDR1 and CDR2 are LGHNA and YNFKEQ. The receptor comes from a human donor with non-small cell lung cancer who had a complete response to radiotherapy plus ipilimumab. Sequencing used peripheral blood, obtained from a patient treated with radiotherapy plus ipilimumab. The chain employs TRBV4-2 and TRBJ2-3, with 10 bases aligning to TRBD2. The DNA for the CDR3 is TGTGCCAGCAGCCAGGGACTAGCGAGCAGCACAGATACGCAGTATTTT. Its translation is CASSQGLASSTDTQYF.